This TCR beta chain was observed in a study of blood T cell repertoires in COVID-19. Study in general: PBMCs, B-cell-depleted T cells, or T cells provided the cDNA or gDNA that made up the material.

This CDR3 has 15 amino acids. With 5 bases clipped from V and 0 bases from J, the junction kept 6 bases outside the gene matches. The germline gives CDR1 SEHNR, CDR2 FQNEAQ (reference sequence). Sequencing was performed with immunoSEQ multiplex PCR; in TCRdb, only in-frame clones are kept and a portion is missing. Counted here are about 140,000 clones, 88% occurring once; the ten biggest clones make up about 11%. This clonotype originated in a man aged 55 to 70 with active or convalescent COVID-19. The V and J genes are TRBV7-9 and TRBJ1-2; 7 bases align to TRBD1. Input material: peripheral blood. Written as DNA, the CDR3 is TGTGCCAGCAGCGACAGGGCTAGAGCTAACTATGGCTACACCTTC. Its translation is CASSDRARANYGYTF.